A single sample gave rise to the 16 T cell receptor beta chains below, sequenced in a study of blood T cell repertoires in COVID-19. Some clones are missing from TCRdb's copy, which holds only in-frame ones; the method was immunoSEQ multiplex PCR. The table lists hundreds of thousands of clones, around 85% of them singletons. The sequenced sample was PBMCs or T cells enriched from blood (not recorded which). The receptors come from a woman aged 45 to 65 who had recovered from COVID-19.

The count of this clone is one. The gene calls are TRBV5-1 and TRBJ1-2, with TRBD1 matching 9 bases. Looked up from germline, CDR1 is SGHRS and CDR2 is YFSETQ. Losses at the gene ends were 4 bases for V and 8 bases for J; bases not matched to a gene: 18. The CDR3 is 17 amino acids. The CDR3 loop is CASSGAPDRGLSGGYTF. CDR3 bases: TGCGCCAGCAGCGGGGCCCCGGACAGGGGACTCTCGGGGGGCTACACCTTC.

The chain is built from TRBV7-9 and TRBJ2-2; tentatively, D is TRBD2 (5 bases). This CDR3 comprises 14 residues. The V gene's germline CDR1 is SEHNR and CDR2 FQNEAQ (reference sequence). Between the trimmed V and J ends, which lost 2 bases and 8 bases, there was a span of 12 bases. The CDR3 coding sequence is TGTGCCAGCAGCTTATCTCCCGGGGTTGGGGAGCTGTTTTTT. This gives the protein CASSLSPGVGELFF.

The chain links TRBV5-6 to TRBJ2-7; TRBD1 matches at 10 bases. This CDR3 is built from 14 residues. Losses at the gene ends were 2 bases for V and 4 bases for J; bases not matched to a gene: 3. Germline loops: CDR1 SGHDT, CDR2 YYEEEE. This chain's CDR3 is CASSLSGQGYEQYF. CDR3 sequence (DNA): TGTGCCAGCAGCTTATCGGGACAGGGGTACGAGCAGTACTTC.

The chain links TRBV5-8 to TRBJ1-4; D unresolved. The V gene's germline CDR1 is SGHTS and CDR2 YDEGEE. The CDR3 runs 13 residues. Deletions cut 0 bases from V and 10 bases from J, with 10 bases between. CDR3 nucleotide sequence: TGTGCCAGCAGCTTGGCCTGGCAGCGAAAACTGTTTTTT. Translated: CASSLAWQRKLFF. The variable domain in full, with the rest retrieved from reference TRBV5-8 and TRBJ1-4, is EAGVTQSPTHLIKTRGQQATLRCSPISGHTSVYWYQQALGLGLQFLLWYDEGEERNRGNFPPRFSGRQFPNYSSELNVNALELEDSALYLCASSLAWQRKLFFGSGTQLSVL.

This clone appeared a single time. The chain carries TRBV6-5 and TRBJ1-2; TRBD1 matches 9 bases. This CDR3 is 13 amino acids long. The ends lost 6 bases at V and 3 bases at J; junction bases unmatched: 2. Per germline, CDR1 MNHEY and CDR2 SVGAGI. The CDR3 DNA follows: TGTGCCAGCAGGGACAGGGGAGACTATGGCTACACCTTC. Translating it yields CASRDRGDYGYTF.

The CDR3 coding sequence is TGCAGCGTCGTTGCGACAGCCCGGAACACTGAAGCTTTCTTT. It encodes CSVVATARNTEAFF. The chain recombines TRBV29-1 with TRBJ1-1; TRBD1 might be the D (5 bases). V was shortened by 6 bases and J by 1 base, with 15 bases between the two germline ends. The CDR3 totals 14 residues. CDR1 is SQVTM, CDR2 ANQGSEA, per germline.

The chain carries TRBV7-2 and TRBJ2-1, with a weak D call TRBD2 (6 bases). Per germline, CDR1 SGHTA and CDR2 FQGNSA. This CDR3 comprises 16 residues. The V gene lost 5 bases and the J gene lost 9 bases, with 23 bases spanning the gap. In DNA form, the CDR3 reads TGTGCCAGCAGCCCTACTAGGGCGGGGCTTGGAGGTGAGCAGTTCTTC. It encodes CASSPTRAGLGGEQFF.

The rearrangement joins TRBV7-9 to TRBJ1-2, with TRBD1 identical over 8 bases. J lost 4 bases, V lost 2 bases, and 6 bases had no gene match. Germline loops: CDR1 SEHNR, CDR2 FQNEAQ (reference sequence). The CDR3 is 15 amino acids. CDR3: CASSLSGGGFYGYTF. As DNA, the CDR3 is TGTGCCAGCAGCTTATCAGGGGGCGGCTTCTATGGCTACACCTTC.

This sequence joins TRBV7-6 and TRBJ2-2; D is possibly TRBD2 (7 bases). Trimming shortened V by 6 bases and J by 6 bases, and 14 bases separated the two germline ends. The CDR3 has 14 amino acids. From germline, CDR1 is SGHVS and CDR2 FNYEAQ. The CDR3 region is CASRGGGSAGELFF. The CDR3 coding sequence is TGTGCCAGCAGGGGGGGCGGGAGTGCCGGGGAGCTGTTTTTT.

The V gene is TRBV28, the J gene TRBJ2-3; 13 bases agree with TRBD2. The V and J ends lost 1 base and 0 bases, in that order; junction bases with no gene match: 4. Germline CDR1 is MDHEN and CDR2 is SYDVKM. This CDR3 has 18 amino acids. The CDR3 sequence: CASSLYGTSGASTDTQYF. The CDR3 DNA is TGTGCCAGCAGTTTATACGGGACTAGCGGGGCTAGCACAGATACGCAGTATTTT.

The genes are TRBV3-1 (or the pseudogene TRBV3-2) and TRBJ1-1; maybe TRBD1 (5 bases). Per germline, CDR1 LGHDT and CDR2 YNNKEL (reference sequence). The V gene lost 7 bases and the J gene lost 7 bases, with 19 bases spanning the gap. The CDR3 length is 14 residues. Here the CDR3 DNA reads TGTGCCAGCACCCCTCACGGGGGTTCGAATGAAGCTTTCTTT. Amino acid sequence: CASTPHGGSNEAFF.

This chain uses TRBV9 with TRBJ1-5; possible D gene TRBD1, 5 bases. Germline loops: CDR1 SGDLS, CDR2 YYNGEE. V was pared by 4 bases and J by 5 bases, with 10 bases between. The CDR3 loop spans 13 amino acids. CDR3 sequence reads: CASSQQGYQPQHF. The CDR3 bases are TGTGCCAGCAGCCAGCAGGGATATCAGCCCCAGCATTTT.

The J gene is TRBJ1-2, the V gene TRBV5-1, with 10 bases identical to TRBD1. The V segment lost 3 bases and the J segment 8 bases; nucleotides outside the gene matches: 7. From germline, CDR1 is SGHRS and CDR2 YFSETQ. The CDR3 is 14 residues long. CDR3 region: CASSSVGTGVGYTF. In DNA, the CDR3 is TGCGCCAGCAGCTCTGTAGGGACAGGGGTAGGCTACACCTTC.

The chain is built from TRBV19 and TRBJ2-7, with a weak D call TRBD1 (5 bases). Germline CDR1 LNHDA, CDR2 SQIVND (reference sequence). The CDR3 sequence is 13 residues long. Trimming removed 5 bases from V and 5 bases from J, with 13 bases in between. DNA for the CDR3: TGTGCCAGTAGTCACAGGCCTCGCGACGAGCAGTACTTC. Translating it yields CASSHRPRDEQYF.

V is TRBV25-1 and J is TRBJ2-7; a weak D match, TRBD2 (6 bases). CDR3 length equals 14 residues. V was clipped by 3 bases and J by 6 bases, with 15 bases between them. CDR1 and CDR2 (germline): MGHDK, SYGVNS. DNA of the CDR3: TGTGCCAGCAGTGATCCGGGACTCTTCCGCGAGCAGTACTTC. Translation: CASSDPGLFREQYF.

The J gene is TRBJ1-3, the V gene TRBV2; 7 bases match TRBD1. The CDR3 extends over 15 amino acids. The germline V gene encodes CDR1 SNHLY and CDR2 FYNNEI. The junction had 5 bases not matched to a gene; V was cut back by 6 bases and J by 0 bases. For the CDR3, the DNA is TGTGCCAGCAGCCCTGGACAGGACTCTGGAAACACCATATATTTT. Its translation: CASSPGQDSGNTIYF.